A selection of T cell receptor beta chains follows, all from one sample in a study of spatial heterogeneity in lung cancer. TCRdb recomputed calls from the 5' RACE reads with MiXCR, one row per CDR3 protein. The data contain about 17,000 distinct CDR3 sequences, approximately 6.3% of them seen just once; the ten biggest clones take up around 7%. The input for sequencing was lung tumor tissue, taken at surgery. The receptors come from a male donor with early-stage non-small cell lung cancer. CDR3s include the opening cysteine and the closing phenylalanine or tryptophan. The D gene is left open where the match is weak. Clone size is shown for a subset of rows, as once, few, many or a class of expanded clone.

CDR3	DNA	V	D	J	size
CASSFAGPLTDTQYF	TGTGCCAGCAGTTTCGCGGGACCACTCACAGATACGCAGTATTTT	TRBV12-3/TRBV12-4	-	TRBJ2-3	many
CASSPAGTLNTGELFF	TGTGCCAGCAGCCCCGCCGGGACCCTCAACACCGGGGAGCTGTTTTTT	TRBV11-2	-	TRBJ2-2	many
CASSEQGLVGNQPQHF	TGTGCCAGCAGTGAACAGGGCCTAGTGGGCAATCAGCCCCAGCATTTT	TRBV6-1	-	TRBJ1-5	many
CASTHSGTGGNEQFF	TGTGCCAGCACCCACTCCGGGACAGGGGGTAATGAGCAGTTCTTC	TRBV28	TRBD1	TRBJ2-1	few
CASSLEGAVFGANVLTF	TGCGCCAGCAGCTTGGAGGGGGCAGTGTTTGGGGCCAACGTCCTGACTTTC	TRBV5-1	TRBD1	TRBJ2-6	many
CASSYYQTGEETQYF	TGTGCCAGCAGTTACTACCAGACAGGGGAAGAGACCCAGTACTTC	TRBV6-6	TRBD1	TRBJ2-5	many
CASSPPGYETQYF	TGTGCCAGCAGTCCCCCTGGTTATGAGACCCAGTACTTC	TRBV27	-	TRBJ2-5	many
CASSLGQTWNSPLHF	TGTGCCAGCAGCTTGGGGCAGACCTGGAATTCACCCCTCCACTTT	TRBV5-6	-	TRBJ1-6	large
CAAGRSFGGTDTQYF	TGTGCCGCAGGGCGTTCCTTCGGGGGCACAGATACGCAGTATTTT	TRBV6-1	-	TRBJ2-3	few
CASSAGLINSPLHF	TGTGCCAGCAGCGCCGGACTTATCAATTCACCCCTCCACTTT	TRBV9	-	TRBJ1-6	many
CASSLDGTSPLHF	TGTGCCAGCAGCTTAGATGGAACCTCACCCCTCCACTTT	TRBV7-9	-	TRBJ1-6	many
CASSEWENTEAFF	TGTGCCAGCAGTGAGTGGGAGAACACTGAAGCTTTCTTT	TRBV2	-	TRBJ1-1	-
CASSQDGRRETQYF	TGCGCCAGCAGCCAAGATGGTCGGCGGGAGACCCAGTACTTC	TRBV4-1	-	TRBJ2-5	-
CASSFLIQRVSLYEQYF	TGCGCCAGCAGCTTTCTCATACAGCGAGTCAGCCTCTACGAGCAGTACTTC	TRBV5-1	-	TRBJ2-7	-
CASSHVLVASGRGDTDTQYF	TGTGCCAGCAGCCATGTACTCGTGGCTAGCGGGAGAGGAGACACAGATACGCAGTATTTT	TRBV4-2	TRBD2	TRBJ2-3	-
CASSSPQETQYF	TGTGCCAGCAGCTCCCCGCAAGAGACCCAGTACTTC	TRBV12-3/TRBV12-4	-	TRBJ2-5	-
CASSLLPQGAYEQYF	TGTGCCAGCAGCCTGCTTCCACAGGGGGCCTACGAGCAGTACTTC	TRBV6-5	TRBD1	TRBJ2-7	few
CASSPRTGGAYEQYF	TGTGCCAGCAGCCCTCGGACAGGGGGCGCCTACGAGCAGTACTTC	TRBV7-2	TRBD1	TRBJ2-7	many
CASSPPGGMDQPQHF	TGTGCCAGCTCACCCCCAGGGGGGATGGACCAGCCCCAGCATTTT	TRBV18	TRBD1	TRBJ1-5	-
CATRDYTDTQYF	TGTGCCACCAGGGACTACACAGATACGCAGTATTTT	TRBV24-1	-	TRBJ2-3	many
CASTFGTGDYEQYF	TGTGCCAGCACCTTCGGGACAGGAGACTACGAGCAGTACTTC	TRBV6-1	TRBD1	TRBJ2-7	many
CASSPPGTGNTEAFF	TGTGCCAGCAGTCCCCCCGGGACAGGGAACACTGAAGCTTTCTTT	TRBV6-2/TRBV6-3	TRBD1	TRBJ1-1	many
CASKRGTNTEAFF	TGTGCCAGCAAAAGAGGGACGAACACTGAAGCTTTCTTT	TRBV27	-	TRBJ1-1	few
CASSPPPRRLAGEETQYF	TGTGCCAGCAGCCCACCCCCGAGGCGGCTAGCGGGAGAAGAGACCCAGTACTTC	TRBV3-1	TRBD2	TRBJ2-5	many
CAISEPGTPTGEAFF	TGTGCCATCAGTGAGCCCGGGACACCAACCGGTGAAGCTTTCTTT	TRBV10-3	-	TRBJ1-1	many
CASSTTVQETQYF	TGTGCCAGCAGCACGACAGTACAAGAGACCCAGTACTTC	TRBV6-6	-	TRBJ2-5	many
CASSLYGGADNSPLHF	TGTGCCAGCAGCTTATATGGGGGAGCGGATAATTCACCCCTCCACTTT	TRBV7-9	-	TRBJ1-6	many
CASSLGPPPIRTYEQYF	TGTGCCAGCAGCTTGGGCCCCCCACCGATCCGCACCTACGAGCAGTACTTC	TRBV5-6	-	TRBJ2-7	-
CASSTPWDEQFF	TGTGCCAGCAGCACCCCTTGGGATGAGCAGTTCTTC	TRBV7-2	-	TRBJ2-1	many
CSALAGLAGGIQYNEQFF	TGCAGTGCTCTTGCGGGACTAGCGGGAGGTATCCAGTACAATGAGCAGTTCTTC	TRBV20-1	TRBD2	TRBJ2-1	few
CASSLGATNTGELFF	TGTGCCAGCAGCTTAGGGGCGACGAACACCGGGGAGCTGTTTTTT	TRBV7-2	-	TRBJ2-2	-
CASSEGRATNEKLFF	TGTGCCAGCAGTGAAGGGAGGGCAACTAATGAAAAACTGTTTTTT	TRBV25-1	-	TRBJ1-4	many
CASSLTGAGNQPQHF	TGTGCCAGCAGTTTAACAGGGGCGGGCAATCAGCCCCAGCATTTT	TRBV12-3/TRBV12-4	TRBD1	TRBJ1-5	many
CASSLMRGPQHF	TGTGCCAGCAGCTTGATGAGGGGTCCCCAGCATTTT	TRBV7-2	-	TRBJ1-5	-
CASSVRGETEAFF	TGTGCCAGCAGTGTCAGGGGCGAGACTGAAGCTTTCTTT	TRBV6-1	-	TRBJ1-1	-
CASGNVGGETQYF	TGTGCCAGCGGGAACGTCGGGGGAGAGACCCAGTACTTC	TRBV11-2	-	TRBJ2-5	many
CASSLLQGYEQYF	TGTGCCAGCAGTTTACTCCAGGGTTACGAGCAGTACTTC	TRBV28	-	TRBJ2-7	medium-sized